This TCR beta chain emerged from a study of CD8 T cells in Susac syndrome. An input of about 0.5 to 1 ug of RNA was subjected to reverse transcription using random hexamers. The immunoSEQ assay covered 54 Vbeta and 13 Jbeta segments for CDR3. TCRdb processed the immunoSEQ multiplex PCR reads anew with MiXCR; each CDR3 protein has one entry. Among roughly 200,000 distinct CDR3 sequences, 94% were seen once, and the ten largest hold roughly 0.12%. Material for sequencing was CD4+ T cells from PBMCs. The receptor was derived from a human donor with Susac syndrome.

CDR3 amino acids: CASSLSAVRQTEAFF. CDR3 nucleotides: TGTGCCAGCAGTTTATCCGCCGTCCGGCAAACTGAAGCTTTCTTT. The chain combines TRBV27 with TRBJ1-1; D unclear. Per the germline V gene, CDR1 is MNHEY and CDR2 is SMNVEV (reference sequence). The CDR3 sequence is 15 residues long. V was trimmed by 0 bases and J by 5 bases, leaving 13 bases between them.